Presented here are 13 T cell receptor beta chains from one specimen sequenced in a study of blood T cell repertoires in COVID-19. This table comes from immunoSEQ multiplex PCR, and its TCRdb copy is limited to in-frame clones, with some not included. This table has roughly 68,000 clones, around 88% appearing once. What was sequenced was peripheral blood. The receptors here all came from a woman in her 70s with acute or convalescent COVID-19.

The chain carries TRBV4-1 and TRBJ1-4; TRBD1 matches at 9 bases. The V gene's germline CDR1 is MGHRA and CDR2 YSYEKL. The CDR3 has 15 residues. V was clipped by 3 bases and J by 7 bases; unmatched bases: 6. For the CDR3, the DNA is TGCGCCAGCAGCCAGGCCGACAGGGGGGGTGAAAAACTGTTTTTT. Translating gives CASSQADRGGEKLFF.

Only one count was recorded for this clone. This rearrangement joins TRBV9 to TRBJ2-1; unclear D gene. This CDR3 has 11 amino acids. The V gene lost 0 bases and the J gene lost 8 bases, with 3 bases spanning the gap. Germline lookup yields CDR1 SGDLS and CDR2 YYNGEE. CDR3 DNA: TGTGCCAGCAGCGTAGCTCATGAGCAGTTCTTC. Protein sequence: CASSVAHEQFF. Variable domain in full (rest from reference TRBV9 and TRBJ2-1): DSGVTQTPKHLITATGQRVTLRCSPRSGDLSVYWYQQSLDQGLQFLIQYYNGEERAKGNILERFSAQQFPDLHSELNLSSLELGDSALYFCASSVAHEQFFGPGTRLTVL.

The chain employs TRBV20-1 and TRBJ1-4; 7 bases match TRBD1. Germline trimming cut 3 bases from V and 2 bases from J; bases unmatched to any gene: 3. Germline CDR1 DFQATT, CDR2 SNEGSKA (reference sequence). The CDR3 length is 14 residues. The DNA of the CDR3 is TGCAGTGCTAGTCACAGGGGTACTAATGAAAAACTGTTTTTT. Encoded protein: CSASHRGTNEKLFF.

V and J are TRBV6-5 and TRBJ2-7, with 9 bases fitting TRBD1. The V and J ends lost 0 bases and 3 bases, in that order; junction bases with no gene match: 3. CDR1 MNHEY and CDR2 SVGAGI come from the germline V gene. The CDR3 consists of 15 residues. The CDR3 is CASSYSHRGLYEQYF. The DNA of the CDR3 is TGTGCCAGCAGTTACTCCCACAGGGGGCTCTACGAGCAGTACTTC.

This chain joins TRBV4-1 and TRBJ2-2, with D maybe TRBD2 (5 bases). Germline CDR1 and CDR2: MGHRA and YSYEKL. V lost 0 bases, J lost 6 bases, and 8 bases lay in between. The CDR3 covers 14 residues. The CDR3 loop is CASSQDGVSGELFF. The DNA of the CDR3 is TGCGCCAGCAGCCAAGACGGGGTCTCCGGGGAGCTGTTTTTT.

Only one count was recorded for this clone. The chain links TRBV2 to TRBJ1-1, with 7 nucleotides matching TRBD1. The V gene's germline CDR1 is SNHLY and CDR2 FYNNEI. The CDR3 extends over 16 amino acids. With V trimmed by 6 bases and J by 6 bases, 16 bases remained unmatched. The CDR3 nucleotides read TGTGCCAGCAGCGCCGACAGGGCGTCGGGTGTAGCTGAAGCTTTCTTT. This translates into CASSADRASGVAEAFF.

This chain uses TRBV9 with TRBJ2-3; no firm D call. Trimming took off 0 bases at V and 11 bases at J, with 19 bases between the two ends. The CDR3 sequence is 15 residues long. Germline CDR1 is SGDLS and CDR2 is YYNGEE. The CDR3 loop is CASSVDPSPLSRQYF. The CDR3 DNA follows: TGTGCCAGCAGCGTAGACCCTTCTCCCCTTTCGAGGCAGTATTTT.

This clone appeared a few times. The rearrangement links TRBV9 to TRBJ2-1; possibly TRBD2 for D (5 bases). Germline assignment: CDR1 SGDLS and CDR2 YYNGEE. V lost 4 bases to trimming and J lost 1 base, with 18 bases between them. The CDR3 covers 17 residues. Here the CDR3 reads CASSLLRAGQSYNEQFF. In DNA form, the CDR3 reads TGTGCCAGCAGCCTTCTACGGGCGGGTCAGTCCTACAATGAGCAGTTCTTC. The variable domain in full, completed from reference TRBV9 and TRBJ2-1, reads DSGVTQTPKHLITATGQRVTLRCSPRSGDLSVYWYQQSLDQGLQFLIQYYNGEERAKGNILERFSAQQFPDLHSELNLSSLELGDSALYFCASSLLRAGQSYNEQFFGPGTRLTVL.

The chain couples TRBV6-5 to TRBJ2-1; D is ambiguous. This CDR3 is 13 amino acids long. Germline V gene sequence: CDR1 MNHEY, CDR2 SVGAGI. Trimming pared 2 bases from V and 7 bases from J, leaving 9 bases between. The CDR3 DNA sequence: TGTGCCAGCAGTTACCGCCTAGGAAATGAGCAGTTCTTC. It is translated as CASSYRLGNEQFF.

V and J are TRBV6-5 and TRBJ1-1, with 8 bases that match TRBD1. Unmatched junction bases numbered 7, after V lost 9 bases and J lost 4 bases. This CDR3 region has 13 residues. Germline CDR1 MNHEY, CDR2 SVGAGI. The CDR3 DNA follows: TGTGCCAGTAGGACAGGGAGGTCCACTGAAGCTTTCTTT. This gives the protein CASRTGRSTEAFF.

This clone was counted between two and nine times. The chain joins TRBV3-1 (or the pseudogene TRBV3-2) to TRBJ1-3, with D perhaps matching TRBD1 (6 bases). This CDR3 has 15 amino acids. CDR1 LGHDT and CDR2 YNNKEL come from the germline V gene (reference sequence). V lost 4 bases to trimming and J lost 2 bases, with 12 bases between them. The CDR3 region is CASSRTAPTGNTIYF. The CDR3 coding sequence is TGTGCCAGCAGCCGGACAGCGCCGACTGGAAACACCATATATTTT.

The chain carries TRBV7-9 and TRBJ2-1; 10 bases are a match to TRBD2. This CDR3 is 17 amino acids long. Trimming at V came to 1 base and at J to 5 bases, leaving 8 bases not matched to a gene. CDR1 SEHNR and CDR2 FQNEAQ come from the germline V gene (reference sequence). The DNA for the CDR3 is TGTGCCAGCAGCTTAGTAGCGGGGGGCCCTCCGGACAATGAGCAGTTCTTC. Protein product: CASSLVAGGPPDNEQFF.

V and J are TRBV25-1 and TRBJ2-2, with D possibly being TRBD2 (5 bases). CDR1 and CDR2 (germline): MGHDK, SYGVNS. Trimming shortened V by 4 bases and J by 7 bases, and 19 bases separated the two germline ends. The CDR3 runs 16 residues. The CDR3 region is CASSGSSPNALGELFF. CDR3 DNA sequence: TGTGCCAGCAGTGGGTCTAGCCCCAATGCTCTCGGGGAGCTGTTTTTT.